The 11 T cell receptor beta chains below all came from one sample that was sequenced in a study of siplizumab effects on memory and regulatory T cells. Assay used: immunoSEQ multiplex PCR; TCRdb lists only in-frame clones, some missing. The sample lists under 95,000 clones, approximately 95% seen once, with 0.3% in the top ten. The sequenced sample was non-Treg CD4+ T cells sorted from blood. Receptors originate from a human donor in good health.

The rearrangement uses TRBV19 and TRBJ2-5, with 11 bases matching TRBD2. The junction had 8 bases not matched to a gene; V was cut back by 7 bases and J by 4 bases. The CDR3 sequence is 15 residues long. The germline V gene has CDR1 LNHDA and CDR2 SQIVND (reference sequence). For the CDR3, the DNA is TGTGCCAGTAAGGCTAGCGGGGGGACCACAGAGACCCAGTACTTC. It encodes CASKASGGTTETQYF.

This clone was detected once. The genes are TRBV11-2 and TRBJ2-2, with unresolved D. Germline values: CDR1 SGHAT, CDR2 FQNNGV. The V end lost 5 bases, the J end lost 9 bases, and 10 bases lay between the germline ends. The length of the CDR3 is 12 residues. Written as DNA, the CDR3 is TGTGCCAGCAGCCCGTCCCAGAGGGAGCTGTTTTTT. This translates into CASSPSQRELFF.

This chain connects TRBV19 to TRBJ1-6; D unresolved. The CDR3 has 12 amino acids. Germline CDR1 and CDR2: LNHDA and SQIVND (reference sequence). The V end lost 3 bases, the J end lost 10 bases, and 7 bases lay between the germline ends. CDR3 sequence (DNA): TGTGCCAGTAGTATGGTAAAATCACCCCTCCACTTT. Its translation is CASSMVKSPLHF.

CDR3 amino acids: CASRVDRGYEQYF. CDR3 sequence (DNA): TGTGCCAGCAGAGTGGACAGGGGCTACGAGCAGTACTTC. V usage is TRBV6-5 and J usage is TRBJ2-7; 9 bases are a match to TRBD1. Germline CDR1 is MNHEY and CDR2 is SVGAGI. J was trimmed by 3 bases and V by 6 bases; bases with no gene match: 3. The CDR3 spans 13 residues.

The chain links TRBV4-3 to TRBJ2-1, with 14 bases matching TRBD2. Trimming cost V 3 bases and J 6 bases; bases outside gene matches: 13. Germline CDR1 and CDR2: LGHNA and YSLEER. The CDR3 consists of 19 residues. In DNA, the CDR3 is TGCGCCAGCAGCCACGCATTGACTAGCGGGAGGGGCCGGAGCAATGAGCAGTTCTTC. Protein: CASSHALTSGRGRSNEQFF.

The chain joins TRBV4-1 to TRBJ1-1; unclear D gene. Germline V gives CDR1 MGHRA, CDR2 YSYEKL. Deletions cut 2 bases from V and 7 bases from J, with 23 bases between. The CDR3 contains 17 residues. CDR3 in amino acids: CASSQIGEFGSRVEAFF. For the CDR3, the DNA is TGCGCCAGCAGCCAAATCGGGGAATTTGGTTCGCGAGTTGAAGCTTTCTTT.

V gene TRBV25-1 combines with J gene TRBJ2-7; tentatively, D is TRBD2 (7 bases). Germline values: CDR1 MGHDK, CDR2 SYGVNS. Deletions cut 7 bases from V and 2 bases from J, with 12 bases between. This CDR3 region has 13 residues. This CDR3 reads CASTEGGAYEQYF. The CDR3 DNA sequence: TGTGCCAGCACGGAGGGGGGGGCCTACGAGCAGTACTTC.

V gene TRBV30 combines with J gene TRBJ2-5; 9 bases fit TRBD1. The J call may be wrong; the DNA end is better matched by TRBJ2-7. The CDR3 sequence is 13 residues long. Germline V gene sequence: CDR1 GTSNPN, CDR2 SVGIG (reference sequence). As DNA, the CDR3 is TGTGCCTGGAGGGGACAGGGCACCTACGAGCAGTACTTC. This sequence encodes CAWRGQGTYEQYF.

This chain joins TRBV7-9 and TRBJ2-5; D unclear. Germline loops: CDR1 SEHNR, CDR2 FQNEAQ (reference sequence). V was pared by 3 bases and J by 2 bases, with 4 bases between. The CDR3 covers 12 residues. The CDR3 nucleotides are TGTGCCAGCAGCTTTCAGCAAGAGACCCAGTACTTC. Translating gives CASSFQQETQYF.

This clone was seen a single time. CDR3 bases: TGTGCCAGCCACCGGGGGGCGAACACCGGGGAGCTGTTTTTT. It encodes CASHRGANTGELFF. This chain joins TRBV19 and TRBJ2-2, with 7 nucleotides matching TRBD2. The CDR3 extends over 14 amino acids. Trimming took 9 bases from V and 0 from J; bases not matched to a gene: 4. Germline CDR1 LNHDA, CDR2 SQIVND (reference sequence).

The DNA of the CDR3 is TGTGCCAGCAGTTTCCTTAGGGACTCCTACGAGCAGTACTTC. Translated, it gives CASSFLRDSYEQYF. The V gene is TRBV27, the J gene TRBJ2-7; D not certain. CDR1 MNHEY and CDR2 SMNVEV come from the germline V gene (reference sequence). The CDR3 sequence is 14 residues long. Trimming pared 3 bases from V and 0 bases from J, leaving 9 bases between.